This T cell receptor beta chain was recorded in a study of early T cells in non-severe SARS-CoV-2 infection. The CDR3 sequence is 12 residues long. The V gene end was trimmed by 3 bases and the J gene end by 8 bases; junction bases not matched to a gene: 0. Per the germline V gene, CDR1 is SGHDT and CDR2 is YYEEEE. TCRdb fed the 5' RACE reads into MiXCR, producing one record per CDR3 protein. The data show some 41,000 distinct CDR3 sequences, less than 30% seen once. This receptor was identified in an adult who was a healthcare worker with PCR-confirmed SARS-CoV-2 infection or an uninfected control (not recorded which). The sequenced sample was whole blood, obtained at baseline. J is TRBJ2-1 and V is TRBV5-6, with 9 nucleotides matching TRBD1. The CDR3 DNA is TGTGCCAGCAGCTGGGACAGGGATGAGCAGTTCTTC. Amino acids: CASSWDRDEQFF.